This TCR beta chain derives from a study of cytomegalovirus exposure and HLA in healthy donors. Note on this clone: What it binds is unknown.

Study-wide results and caveats: For presence/absence analyses, sequencing depth was assumed to be roughly uniform across donors. The authors judged a highly shared variant cluster likely a sequencing artifact. Using the classifier, cytomegalovirus status was reportedly diagnosed with high specificity and sensitivity.

PCR was performed using 60 Vbeta and 13 Jbeta primers. TCRdb's copy holds only in-frame clones and misses some; the assay was immunoSEQ multiplex PCR. In the table there are over 250,000 clones, roughly 89% of which are singletons. Germline-derived CDR1 and CDR2 are LNHDA and SQIVND (reference sequence). There are 15 residues in the CDR3. V gave up 7 bases and J gave up 0 bases; unmatched junction bases: 5. Specimen: PBMCs. The TCR originated in a man aged 40-49 years in good health and CMV-seropositive. V usage is TRBV19 and J usage is TRBJ2-1; 8 positions agree with TRBD1. CDR3: CASNPRGLSYNEQFF. The CDR3 DNA sequence: TGTGCCAGTAACCCCAGGGGGCTCTCCTACAATGAGCAGTTCTTC.